Following are 32 T cell receptor beta chains from one sample sequenced in a study of shared clonotypes between healthy human individuals. Produced via immunoSEQ multiplex PCR; TCRdb's table is partial and in-frame only. The sample lists about 2.3 million clones, 85% to 95% occurring once. Input material: naive CD4+ T cells from PBMCs. Subset meaning: CD45RA+ positively selected. These receptors all come from a man aged 18 to 29 in good health. Some clones in this sample may be carry-over from other donors' samples.

The chain carries TRBV28 and TRBJ2-3; D is perhaps TRBD1 (8 bases). Germline lookup yields CDR1 MDHEN and CDR2 SYDVKM. Trimming cost V 6 bases and J 5 bases, with 18 bases left between them. The CDR3 covers 15 residues. Here the CDR3 DNA reads TGTGCCAGCAGAGAACAGGGGGGGTGGATAGATACGCAGTATTTT. Translation gives CASREQGGWIDTQYF.

The genes are TRBV7-9 and TRBJ1-1, with a possible D match to TRBD1 (5 bases). Germline V gene sequence: CDR1 SEHNR, CDR2 FQNEAQ (reference sequence). This CDR3 is 13 amino acids long. Between the trimmed V and J ends, which lost 5 bases and 5 bases, there was a span of 12 bases. This CDR3 reads CASSLPGGTEAFF. CDR3 nucleotides: TGTGCCAGCAGCCTGCCGGGGGGGACTGAAGCTTTCTTT.

This clone was recorded only once. The DNA for the CDR3 is TGTGCCAGCAGCTTGGACCCGGGAGGGGGCACTGAAGCTTTCTTT. Its translation is CASSLDPGGGTEAFF. The chain links TRBV5-5 to TRBJ1-1; D perhaps matches TRBD1 (6 bases). Germline values: CDR1 SGHKS, CDR2 YYEKEE (reference sequence). Trimming pared 0 bases from V and 4 bases from J, leaving 13 bases between. The CDR3 runs 15 residues.

Only a few counts were recorded for this clone. The rearrangement joins TRBV28 to TRBJ1-1, with 11 nucleotides matching TRBD1. Germline V gene lookup returns CDR1 MDHEN and CDR2 SYDVKM. V gave up 5 bases and J gave up 4 bases; unmatched junction bases: 9. CDR3 length equals 16 residues. The CDR3 is CASSDGQGARGTEAFF. Here the CDR3 DNA reads TGTGCCAGCAGTGATGGACAGGGGGCGAGGGGCACTGAAGCTTTCTTT.

This clone has just one count. The chain has TRBV5-1 and TRBJ2-5, with 9 bases lining up with TRBD2. The V gene's germline CDR1 is SGHRS and CDR2 YFSETQ. There are 14 residues in the CDR3. Trimming took 8 bases from V and 3 from J; bases not matched to a gene: 8. The CDR3 protein is CASGYSGSEETQYF. Written as DNA, the CDR3 is TGCGCCAGTGGTTATAGCGGGAGCGAAGAGACCCAGTACTTC.

The chain employs TRBV4-1 and TRBJ2-4; D is possibly TRBD2 (7 bases). CDR3 size: 18 residues. Trimming stripped 5 bases from V and 1 base from J, with 21 bases between. CDR1 is MGHRA and CDR2 is YSYEKL in the germline V gene. The CDR3 sequence: CASSATGGASVAKNIQYF. CDR3 in DNA: TGCGCCAGCAGCGCGACGGGGGGCGCAAGTGTGGCCAAAAACATTCAGTACTTC.

The rearrangement uses TRBV29-1 and TRBJ1-2; TRBD1 might be the D (5 bases). CDR1 and CDR2 (germline): SQVTM, ANQGSEA. The CDR3 runs to 14 residues. DNA of the CDR3: TGCAGTCCGGAGGTCCCAGGGAACTTCTATGGCTACACCTTC. It encodes CSPEVPGNFYGYTF.

The J gene is TRBJ1-1, the V gene TRBV7-2; tentative D call: TRBD1 (5 bases). CDR1 is SGHTA and CDR2 is FQGNSA in the germline V gene. CDR3 size: 11 residues. V shed 6 bases and J shed 10 bases, with 12 bases lying between them. The CDR3 here is CASSAWGTAFF. Here the CDR3 DNA reads TGTGCCAGCAGTGCTTGGGGGACAGCTTTCTTT.

For this clone: The sample contains more than one DNA sequence encoding this CDR3. The J gene is TRBJ2-7, the V gene TRBV5-1; 9 nucleotides align to TRBD2. The V gene's germline CDR1 is SGHRS and CDR2 YFSETQ. V shed 0 bases, J shed 3 bases, and the junction held 4 bases outside the gene matches. The CDR3 consists of 15 residues. CDR3 residues: CASSLGLAGNYEQYF. In DNA, the CDR3 is TGCGCCAGCAGCTTGGGGCTAGCGGGGAACTACGAGCAGTACTTC.

The chain has TRBV7-2 and TRBJ2-7; weak D call: TRBD2 (6 bases). CDR3 size: 14 residues. V was clipped by 4 bases and J by 2 bases, with 12 bases between them. The germline CDR1 and CDR2 sequences are SGHTA and FQGNSA. The CDR3 DNA is TGTGCCAGCAGCTCCCGACTAGGGCCCTACGAGCAGTACTTC. Protein sequence: CASSSRLGPYEQYF.

The V call is TRBV28, the J call TRBJ2-7; 8 bases fit TRBD2. The CDR3 consists of 15 residues. J lost 3 bases, V lost 9 bases, and 13 bases had no gene match. From germline, CDR1 is MDHEN and CDR2 SYDVKM. The CDR3 loop reads CARPDLGGLGYEQYF. The CDR3 nucleotides are TGTGCCAGACCCGACCTAGGGGGACTAGGCTACGAGCAGTACTTC.

The V call is TRBV9, the J call TRBJ1-2, with D hard to call. The CDR3 is 15 amino acids. With 4 bases removed from V and 4 bases from J, the gap between germline ends came to 17 bases. Germline-derived CDR1 and CDR2 are SGDLS and YYNGEE. The CDR3 here is CASSPHRTETYGYTF. Written as DNA, the CDR3 is TGTGCCAGCAGCCCCCATCGGACGGAGACCTATGGCTACACCTTC.

The V gene is TRBV15, the J gene TRBJ2-1; 7 bases line up with TRBD2. The V and J ends lost 0 bases and 8 bases, in that order; junction bases with no gene match: 4. Germline loops: CDR1 LNHNV, CDR2 YYDKDF (reference sequence). The length of the CDR3 is 14 residues. CDR3 amino acids: CATSRDWGGDEQFF. The CDR3 nucleotides read TGTGCCACCAGCAGAGATTGGGGAGGGGATGAGCAGTTCTTC.

This clone was recorded once. The V gene is TRBV27, the J gene TRBJ1-6; D uncertain. CDR1 and CDR2 (germline): MNHEY, SMNVEV (reference sequence). The CDR3 runs 16 residues. V was pared by 0 bases and J by 7 bases, with 13 bases between. Here the CDR3 reads CASSLSPLPVNSPLHF. The CDR3 DNA reads TGTGCCAGCAGTTTATCCCCTCTTCCGGTCAATTCACCCCTCCACTTT.

The rearrangement uses TRBV30 and TRBJ2-3, with 10 bases lining up with TRBD1. After removal of 2 bases from V and 15 bases from J, the junction contained 11 bases not matched to a gene. Germline lookup yields CDR1 GTSNPN and CDR2 SVGIG (reference sequence). This CDR3 has 13 residues. In DNA, the CDR3 is TGTGCCTGGAGTATAGGGACAGGGGTAGTACGATATTTT. Translated, it gives CAWSIGTGVVRYF.

The chain joins TRBV4-3 to TRBJ2-7; D is unresolved. Per the germline V gene, CDR1 is LGHNA and CDR2 is YSLEER. This CDR3 has 14 residues. V was cut by 2 bases and J by 0 bases, with 8 bases left in between. The CDR3 DNA reads TGCGCCAGCAGCCAACGACACTACTCCTACGAGCAGTACTTC. Translating gives CASSQRHYSYEQYF.

V usage is TRBV27 and J usage is TRBJ2-2, with TRBD2 matching 12 bases. CDR3 length: 17 amino acids. Germline lookup yields CDR1 MNHEY and CDR2 SMNVEV (reference sequence). V shed 2 bases, J shed 7 bases, and the junction held 8 bases outside the gene matches. The CDR3 protein is CASSLPRTSGIDGELFF. CDR3 DNA sequence: TGTGCCAGCAGTTTACCCCGGACTAGCGGGATTGACGGGGAGCTGTTTTTT.

The J gene is TRBJ1-5, the V gene TRBV5-1; possibly TRBD1 for D (5 bases). The length of the CDR3 is 16 residues. Germline assignment: CDR1 SGHRS and CDR2 YFSETQ. Trimming shortened V by 0 bases and J by 7 bases, and 17 bases separated the two germline ends. Written as DNA, the CDR3 is TGCGCCAGCAGCTTGGGAGGGGACCCGACGATCCAGCCCCAGCATTTT. Translating it yields CASSLGGDPTIQPQHF.

The chain links TRBV9 to TRBJ2-3, with a possible D match to TRBD2 (7 bases). The germline V and J ends were trimmed by 2 bases and 1 base, with 11 bases remaining between them. Per germline, CDR1 SGDLS and CDR2 YYNGEE. This CDR3 contains 15 residues. This CDR3 is CASSVPGGGTDTQYF. The CDR3 bases are TGTGCCAGCAGCGTGCCGGGGGGCGGCACAGATACGCAGTATTTT. The complete variable domain, with remaining parts taken from reference TRBV9 and TRBJ2-3, reads DSGVTQTPKHLITATGQRVTLRCSPRSGDLSVYWYQQSLDQGLQFLIQYYNGEERAKGNILERFSAQQFPDLHSELNLSSLELGDSALYFCASSVPGGGTDTQYFGPGTRLTVL.

Remarks on this clone: The DNA is left out, because the CDR3 cannot be placed on it with certainty; the CDR3 is given as TCRdb lists it. The sample carries other DNA sequences with the same CDR3. The V gene is TRBV27, the J gene TRBJ1-2. Germline-derived CDR1 and CDR2 are MNHEY and SMNVEV (reference sequence). The CDR3 adds up to 14 amino acids, both ends counted. The CDR3 sequence is CASSSAARAYGYTF.

The genes are TRBV9 and TRBJ1-3; D perhaps matches TRBD1 (6 bases). Germline V gene lookup returns CDR1 SGDLS and CDR2 YYNGEE. With 4 bases removed from V and 6 bases from J, the gap between germline ends came to 17 bases. The CDR3 extends over 15 amino acids. CDR3 amino acids: CASSLFGQKENTIYF. The CDR3 DNA sequence: TGTGCCAGCAGCCTTTTCGGACAGAAAGAAAACACCATATATTTT.

The count of this clone is one. The chain uses TRBV15 and TRBJ2-3; 16 bases are a match to TRBD2. The germline gives CDR1 LNHNV, CDR2 YYDKDF (reference sequence). This CDR3 is 18 amino acids long. J gave up 6 bases and V 0 bases, and 6 bases lay outside the gene matches. For the CDR3, the DNA is TGTGCCACCAGCAGAGATTATCAGGGACTAGCGGGAGGGGATACGCAGTATTTT. Its translation is CATSRDYQGLAGGDTQYF.

The rearrangement uses TRBV6-6 and TRBJ2-1; D is perhaps TRBD1 (6 bases). The CDR3 has 15 amino acids. CDR1 is MNHNY and CDR2 is SVGAGI in the germline V gene (reference sequence). With 6 bases removed from V and 12 bases from J, the gap between germline ends came to 24 bases. Here the CDR3 reads CASSRAGTLDRGQFF. The CDR3 nucleotides are TGTGCCAGCAGCCGAGCCGGGACACTAGATAGGGGGCAGTTCTTC.

V is TRBV4-1 and J is TRBJ1-2; 10 bases agree with TRBD1. V trimming: 3 bases; J trimming: 2 bases; junction bases outside the gene matches: 3. Germline values: CDR1 MGHRA, CDR2 YSYEKL. The CDR3 runs 15 residues. The CDR3 here is CASSHRTGGNYGYTF. The DNA of the CDR3 is TGCGCCAGCAGCCACAGGACAGGGGGAAACTATGGCTACACCTTC.

The rearrangement joins TRBV2 to TRBJ2-7; either TRBD1 or TRBD2 may supply D (5 bases each). The CDR3 spans 14 residues. V lost 8 bases to trimming and J lost 2 bases, with 16 bases between them. Germline V gene data show CDR1 as SNHLY and CDR2 as FYNNEI. The CDR3 nucleotides read TGTGCCAGCTGGGACCGACCTCCGGCCTACGAGCAGTACTTC. As protein: CASWDRPPAYEQYF.

The rearrangement links TRBV28 to TRBJ1-2, with 12 bases lining up with TRBD1. J was trimmed by 4 bases and V by 8 bases; bases with no gene match: 8. CDR3 length: 15 residues. Germline CDR1 and CDR2: MDHEN and SYDVKM. As DNA, the CDR3 is TGTGCCAGCTTTGAACCGGGACAGGGGGCCTATGGCTACACCTTC. As protein: CASFEPGQGAYGYTF.

The V and J genes are TRBV4-1 and TRBJ2-1, with 8 nucleotides matching TRBD2. Germline V gene data show CDR1 as MGHRA and CDR2 as YSYEKL. J lost 7 bases, V lost 5 bases, and 4 bases had no gene match. This CDR3 contains 13 residues. CDR3 sequence: CASSEREWNEQFF. CDR3 DNA sequence: TGCGCCAGCAGCGAGCGGGAGTGGAATGAGCAGTTCTTC.

The chain couples TRBV6-1 to TRBJ2-1; 14 bases agree with TRBD2. The CDR3 runs 15 residues. The V gene's germline CDR1 is MNHNS and CDR2 SASEGT. Unmatched junction bases numbered 5, after V lost 6 bases and J lost 7 bases. The CDR3 DNA reads as TGTGCCAGCAGACTGGGACTAGCGGGAGCAAATGAGCAGTTCTTC. It encodes CASRLGLAGANEQFF.

The V gene is TRBV7-8, the J gene TRBJ2-7, with unresolved D. The CDR3 runs 12 residues. Germline lookup yields CDR1 SGHVS and CDR2 FQNEAQ. V lost 4 bases to trimming and J lost 5 bases, with 9 bases between them. The CDR3: CASSSGRDEQYF. CDR3 DNA sequence: TGTGCCAGCAGCTCCGGCCGCGACGAGCAGTACTTC. Full variable domain (remainder filled in from reference TRBV7-8 and TRBJ2-7): GAGVSQSPRYKVAKRGQDVALRCDPISGHVSLFWYQQALGQGPEFLTYFQNEAQLDKSGLPSDRFFAERPEGSVSTLKIQRTQQEDSAVYLCASSSGRDEQYFGPGTRLTVT.

The chain combines TRBV9 with TRBJ2-2; TRBD1 matches at 7 bases. The CDR3 has 15 residues. J gave up 7 bases and V 1 base, and 7 bases lay outside the gene matches. Germline assignment: CDR1 SGDLS and CDR2 YYNGEE. CDR3 in amino acids: CASSVFTGDGGELFF. In DNA form, the CDR3 reads TGTGCCAGCAGCGTATTTACAGGGGACGGCGGGGAGCTGTTTTTT.

The V call is TRBV6-5, the J call TRBJ2-1; possible D gene TRBD2, 7 bases. Per germline, CDR1 MNHEY and CDR2 SVGAGI. The CDR3 has 15 amino acids. The V end lost 3 bases, the J end lost 8 bases, and 17 bases lay between the germline ends. The CDR3, as DNA: TGTGCCAGCAGTTATCGAAGGGGAGGGGGGGATGAGCAGTTCTTC. Amino acid sequence: CASSYRRGGGDEQFF.

The chain recombines TRBV18 with TRBJ2-7; D may be TRBD2 (6 bases). CDR1 is KGHSH, CDR2 LQKENI, per germline. V gave up 2 bases and J gave up 2 bases, with 19 bases separating them. The CDR3 is 17 amino acids. CDR3 protein: CASSPTPSGDPAYEQYF. CDR3 coding DNA: TGTGCCAGCTCACCAACCCCCTCGGGGGACCCTGCCTACGAGCAGTACTTC. The variable domain in full, completed from reference TRBV18 and TRBJ2-7, reads NAGVMQNPRHLVRRRGQEARLRCSPMKGHSHVYWYRQLPEEGLKFMVYLQKENIIDESGMPKERFSAEFPKEGPSILRIQQVVRGDSAAYFCASSPTPSGDPAYEQYFGPGTRLTVT.